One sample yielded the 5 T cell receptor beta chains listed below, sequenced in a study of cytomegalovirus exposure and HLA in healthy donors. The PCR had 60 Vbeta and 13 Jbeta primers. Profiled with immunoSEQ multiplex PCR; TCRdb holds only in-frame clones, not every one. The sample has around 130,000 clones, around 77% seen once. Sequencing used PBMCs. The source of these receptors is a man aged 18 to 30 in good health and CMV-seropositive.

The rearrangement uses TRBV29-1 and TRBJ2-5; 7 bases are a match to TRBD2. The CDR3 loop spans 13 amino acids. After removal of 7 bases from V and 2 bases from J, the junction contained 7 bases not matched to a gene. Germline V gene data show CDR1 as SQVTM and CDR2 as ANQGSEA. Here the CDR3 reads CSARASGQETQYF. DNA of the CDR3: TGCAGCGCCAGGGCTAGCGGACAAGAGACCCAGTACTTC. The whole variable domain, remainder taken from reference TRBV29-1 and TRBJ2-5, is SAVISQKPSRDICQRGTSLTIQCQVDSQVTMMFWYRQQPGQSLTLIATANQGSEATYESGFVIDKFPISRPNLTFSTLTVSNMSPEDSSIYLCSARASGQETQYFGPGTRLLVL.

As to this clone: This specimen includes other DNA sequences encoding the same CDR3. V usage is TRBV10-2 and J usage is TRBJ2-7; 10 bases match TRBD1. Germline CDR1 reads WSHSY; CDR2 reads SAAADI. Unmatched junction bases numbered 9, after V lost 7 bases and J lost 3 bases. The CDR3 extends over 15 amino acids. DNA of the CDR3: TGCGCCAGCATCCCTTCGGGACAGGGGCGCTACGAGCAGTACTTC. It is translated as CASIPSGQGRYEQYF.

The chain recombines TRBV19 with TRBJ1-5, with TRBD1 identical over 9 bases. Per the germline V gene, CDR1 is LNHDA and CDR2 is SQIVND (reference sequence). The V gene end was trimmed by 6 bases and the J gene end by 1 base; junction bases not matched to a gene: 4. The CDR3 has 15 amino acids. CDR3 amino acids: CASSTGGGSNQPQHF. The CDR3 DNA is TGTGCCAGTAGCACAGGGGGCGGAAGCAATCAGCCCCAGCATTTT.

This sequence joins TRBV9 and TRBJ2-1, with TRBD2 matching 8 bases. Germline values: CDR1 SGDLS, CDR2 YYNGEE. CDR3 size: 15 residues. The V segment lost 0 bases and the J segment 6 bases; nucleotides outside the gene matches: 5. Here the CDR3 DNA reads TGTGCCAGCAGCGTAGGGGCCAGCGGGGGCAATGAGCAGTTCTTC. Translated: CASSVGASGGNEQFF.

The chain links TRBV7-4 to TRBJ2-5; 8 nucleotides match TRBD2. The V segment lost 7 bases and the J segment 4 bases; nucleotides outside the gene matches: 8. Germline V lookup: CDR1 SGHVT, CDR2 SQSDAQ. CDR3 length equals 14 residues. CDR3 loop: CASNTPAGAETQYF. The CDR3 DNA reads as TGTGCCAGCAACACCCCAGCGGGAGCAGAGACCCAGTACTTC.